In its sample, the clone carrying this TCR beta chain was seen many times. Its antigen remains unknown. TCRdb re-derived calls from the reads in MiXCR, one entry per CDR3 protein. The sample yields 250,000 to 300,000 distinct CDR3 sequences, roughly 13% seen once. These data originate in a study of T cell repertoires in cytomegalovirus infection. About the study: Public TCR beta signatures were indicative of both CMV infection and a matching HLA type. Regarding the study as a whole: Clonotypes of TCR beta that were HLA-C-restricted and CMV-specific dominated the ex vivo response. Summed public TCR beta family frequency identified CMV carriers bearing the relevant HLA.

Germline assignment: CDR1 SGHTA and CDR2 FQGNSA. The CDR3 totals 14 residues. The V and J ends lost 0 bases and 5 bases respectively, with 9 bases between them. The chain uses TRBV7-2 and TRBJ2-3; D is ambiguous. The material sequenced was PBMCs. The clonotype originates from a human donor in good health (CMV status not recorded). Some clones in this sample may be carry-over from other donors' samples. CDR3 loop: CASSLALPGDTQYF. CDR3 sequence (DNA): TGTGCCAGCAGCTTAGCCCTTCCCGGAGATACGCAGTATTTT.